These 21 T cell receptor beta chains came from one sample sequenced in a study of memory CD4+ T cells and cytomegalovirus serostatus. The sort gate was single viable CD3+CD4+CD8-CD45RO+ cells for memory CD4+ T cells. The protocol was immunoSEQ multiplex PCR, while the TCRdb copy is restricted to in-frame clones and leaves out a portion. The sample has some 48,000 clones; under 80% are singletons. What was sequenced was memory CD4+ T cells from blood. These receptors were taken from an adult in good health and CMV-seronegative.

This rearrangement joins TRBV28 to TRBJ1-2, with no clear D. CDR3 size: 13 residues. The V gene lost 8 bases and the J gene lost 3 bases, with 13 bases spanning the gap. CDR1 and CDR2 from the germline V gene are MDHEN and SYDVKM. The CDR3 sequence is CASSSTADYGYTF. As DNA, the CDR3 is TGTGCCAGCTCCTCTACAGCGGACTATGGCTACACCTTC.

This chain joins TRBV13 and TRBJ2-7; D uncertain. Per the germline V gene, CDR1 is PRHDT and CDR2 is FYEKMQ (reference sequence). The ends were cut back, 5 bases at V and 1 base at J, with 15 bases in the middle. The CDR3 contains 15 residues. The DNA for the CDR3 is TGTGCCAGCAGCCCCGCCCCCCGGTTATCCTACGAGCAGTACTTC. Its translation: CASSPAPRLSYEQYF.

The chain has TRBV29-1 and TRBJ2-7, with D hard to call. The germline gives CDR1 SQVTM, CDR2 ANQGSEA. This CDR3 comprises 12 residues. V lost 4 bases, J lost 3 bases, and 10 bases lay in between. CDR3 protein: CSVAVGIYEQYF. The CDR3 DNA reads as TGCAGCGTTGCCGTGGGGATCTACGAGCAGTACTTC.

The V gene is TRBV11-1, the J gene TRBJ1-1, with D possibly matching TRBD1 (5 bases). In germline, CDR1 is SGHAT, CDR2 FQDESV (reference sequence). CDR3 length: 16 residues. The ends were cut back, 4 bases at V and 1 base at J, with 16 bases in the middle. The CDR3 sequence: CASSSSTSGGNTEAFF. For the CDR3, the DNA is TGTGCCAGCAGCTCTTCAACGAGCGGGGGGAACACTGAAGCTTTCTTT.

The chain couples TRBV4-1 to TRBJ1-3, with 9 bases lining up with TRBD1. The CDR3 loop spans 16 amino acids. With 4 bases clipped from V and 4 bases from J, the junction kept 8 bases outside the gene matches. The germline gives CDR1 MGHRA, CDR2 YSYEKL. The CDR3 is CASSRVQGASGNTIYF. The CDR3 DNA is TGCGCCAGCAGCCGCGTACAGGGGGCGTCCGGAAACACCATATATTTT.

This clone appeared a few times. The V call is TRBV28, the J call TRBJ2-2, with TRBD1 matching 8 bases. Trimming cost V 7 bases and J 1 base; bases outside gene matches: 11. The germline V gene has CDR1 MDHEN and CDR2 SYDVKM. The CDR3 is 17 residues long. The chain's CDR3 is CASTPAHGQGNTGELFF. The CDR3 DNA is TGTGCCAGCACCCCTGCCCACGGACAGGGGAACACCGGGGAGCTGTTTTTT.

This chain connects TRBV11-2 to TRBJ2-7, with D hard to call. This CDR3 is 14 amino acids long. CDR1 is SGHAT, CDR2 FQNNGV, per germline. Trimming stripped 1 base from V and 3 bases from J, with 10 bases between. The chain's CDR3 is CASSLGLTYYEQYF. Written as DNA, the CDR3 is TGTGCCAGCAGCTTAGGGCTGACATACTACGAGCAGTACTTC.

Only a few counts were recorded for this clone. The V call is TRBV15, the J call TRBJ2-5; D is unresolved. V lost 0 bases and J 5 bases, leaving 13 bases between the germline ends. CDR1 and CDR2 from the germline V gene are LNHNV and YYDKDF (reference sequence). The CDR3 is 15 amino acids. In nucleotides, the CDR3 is TGTGCCACCAGCAGAGATTCCCGGCCACGGGAGACCCAGTACTTC. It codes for CATSRDSRPRETQYF.

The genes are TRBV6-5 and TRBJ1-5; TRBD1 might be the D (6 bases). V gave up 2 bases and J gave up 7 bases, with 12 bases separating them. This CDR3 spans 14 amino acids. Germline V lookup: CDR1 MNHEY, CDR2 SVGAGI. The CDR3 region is CASSYGAGAQPQHF. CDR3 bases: TGTGCCAGCAGTTACGGAGCAGGGGCACAGCCCCAGCATTTT.

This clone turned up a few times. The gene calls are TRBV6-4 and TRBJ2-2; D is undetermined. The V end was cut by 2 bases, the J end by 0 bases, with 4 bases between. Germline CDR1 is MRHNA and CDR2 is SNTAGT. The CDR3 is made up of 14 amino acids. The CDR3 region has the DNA TGTGCCAGCAGTGACAGGGCGAACACCGGGGAGCTGTTTTTT. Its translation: CASSDRANTGELFF.

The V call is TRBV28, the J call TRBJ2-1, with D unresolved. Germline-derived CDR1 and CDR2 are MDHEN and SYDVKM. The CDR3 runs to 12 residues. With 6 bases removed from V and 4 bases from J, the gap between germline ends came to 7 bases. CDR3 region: CASSRPYNEQFF. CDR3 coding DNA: TGTGCCAGCAGCCGACCTTACAATGAGCAGTTCTTC.

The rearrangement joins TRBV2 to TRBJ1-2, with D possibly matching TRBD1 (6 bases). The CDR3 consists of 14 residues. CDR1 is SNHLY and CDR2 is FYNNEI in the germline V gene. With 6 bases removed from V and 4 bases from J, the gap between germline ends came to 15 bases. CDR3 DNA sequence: TGTGCCAGCAGGTCGGACAGTAGGGCCTATGGCTACACCTTC. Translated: CASRSDSRAYGYTF.

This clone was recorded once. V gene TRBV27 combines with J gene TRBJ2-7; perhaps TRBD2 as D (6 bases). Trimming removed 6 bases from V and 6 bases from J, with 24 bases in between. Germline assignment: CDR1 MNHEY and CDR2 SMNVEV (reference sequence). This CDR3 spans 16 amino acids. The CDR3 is CASRASPGVTRSEQYF. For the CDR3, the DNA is TGTGCCAGCAGAGCCTCCCCGGGGGTCACGAGGAGCGAGCAGTACTTC.

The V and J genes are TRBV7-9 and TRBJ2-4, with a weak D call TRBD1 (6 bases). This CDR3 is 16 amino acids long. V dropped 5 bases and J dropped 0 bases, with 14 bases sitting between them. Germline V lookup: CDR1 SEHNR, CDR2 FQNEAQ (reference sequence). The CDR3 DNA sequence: TGTGCCAGCAGCCCCAGACAGGACGGAGCCAAAAACATTCAGTACTTC. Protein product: CASSPRQDGAKNIQYF. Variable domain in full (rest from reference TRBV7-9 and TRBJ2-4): DTGVSQNPRHKITKRGQNVTFRCDPISEHNRLYWYRQTLGQGPEFLTYFQNEAQLEKSRLLSDRFSAERPKGSFSTLEIQRTEQGDSAMYLCASSPRQDGAKNIQYFGAGTRLSVL.

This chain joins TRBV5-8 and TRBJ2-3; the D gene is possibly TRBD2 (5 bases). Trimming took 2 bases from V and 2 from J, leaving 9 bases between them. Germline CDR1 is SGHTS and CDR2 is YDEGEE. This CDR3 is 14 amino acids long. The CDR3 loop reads CASSFERSTDTQYF. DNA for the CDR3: TGTGCCAGCAGCTTTGAGCGGTCCACAGATACGCAGTATTTT.

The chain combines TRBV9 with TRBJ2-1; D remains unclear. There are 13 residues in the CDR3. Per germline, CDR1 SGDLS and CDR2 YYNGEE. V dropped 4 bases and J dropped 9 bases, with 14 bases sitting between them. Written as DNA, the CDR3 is TGTGCCAGCAGCATCTACTTGTACGGTGAGCAGTTCTTC. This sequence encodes CASSIYLYGEQFF.

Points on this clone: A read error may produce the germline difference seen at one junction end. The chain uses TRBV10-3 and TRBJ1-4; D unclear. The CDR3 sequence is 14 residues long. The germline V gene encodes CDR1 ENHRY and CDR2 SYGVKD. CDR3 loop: CASSTRVVGEKLFF. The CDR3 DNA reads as TGTGCCAGCAGTACCCGGGTAGTGGGCGAAAAACTGTTTTTT.

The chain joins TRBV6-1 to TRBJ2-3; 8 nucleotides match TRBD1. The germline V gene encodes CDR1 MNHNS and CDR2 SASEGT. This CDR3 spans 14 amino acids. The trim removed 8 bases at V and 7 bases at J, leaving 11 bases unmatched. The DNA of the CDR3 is TGTGCCAGCGTCTCCGGGACAGGCGTAAATACGCAGTATTTT. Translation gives CASVSGTGVNTQYF.

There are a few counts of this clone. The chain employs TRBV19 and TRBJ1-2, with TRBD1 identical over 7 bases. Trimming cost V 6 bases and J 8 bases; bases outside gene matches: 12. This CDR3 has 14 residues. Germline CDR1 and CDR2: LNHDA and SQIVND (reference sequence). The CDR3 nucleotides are TGTGCCAGTAGAGATTCGACAGGGAGCGGAGGCTACACCTTC. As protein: CASRDSTGSGGYTF.

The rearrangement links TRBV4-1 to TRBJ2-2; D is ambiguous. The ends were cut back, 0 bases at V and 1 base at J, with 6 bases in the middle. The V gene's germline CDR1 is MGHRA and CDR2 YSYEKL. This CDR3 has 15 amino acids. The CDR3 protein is CASSQDGVNTGELFF. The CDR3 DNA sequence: TGCGCCAGCAGCCAAGATGGGGTGAACACCGGGGAGCTGTTTTTT.

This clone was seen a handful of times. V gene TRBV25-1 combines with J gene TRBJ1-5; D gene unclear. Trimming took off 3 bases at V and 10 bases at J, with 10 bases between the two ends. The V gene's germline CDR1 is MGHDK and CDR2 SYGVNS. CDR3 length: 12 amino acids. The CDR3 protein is CASSDPVGPQHF. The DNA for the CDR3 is TGTGCCAGCAGTGACCCCGTGGGCCCCCAGCATTTT. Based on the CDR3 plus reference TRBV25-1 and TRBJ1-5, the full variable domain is EADIYQTPRYLVIGTGKKITLECSQTMGHDKMYWYQQDPGMELHLIHYSYGVNSTEKGDLSSESTVSRIRTEHFPLTLESARPSHTSQYLCASSDPVGPQHFGDGTRLSIL.